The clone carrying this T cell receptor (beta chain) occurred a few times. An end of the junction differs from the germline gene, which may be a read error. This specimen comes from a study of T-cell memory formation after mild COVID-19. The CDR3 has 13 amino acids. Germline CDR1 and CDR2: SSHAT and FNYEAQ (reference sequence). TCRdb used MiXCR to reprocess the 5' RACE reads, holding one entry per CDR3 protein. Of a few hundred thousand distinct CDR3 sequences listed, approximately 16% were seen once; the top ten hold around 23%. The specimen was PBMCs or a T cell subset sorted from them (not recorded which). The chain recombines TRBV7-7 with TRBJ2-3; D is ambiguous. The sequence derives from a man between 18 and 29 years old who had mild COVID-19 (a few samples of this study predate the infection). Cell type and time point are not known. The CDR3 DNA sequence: TGTGCTAGCAGCTTCGTAGCCACAGATACGCAGTATTTT. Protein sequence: CASSFVATDTQYF.